One T cell receptor (beta chain) is described in this entry. This sample was included in a study of early stage breast cancer tumors. The germline V gene has CDR1 MDHEN and CDR2 SYDVKM. There are 13 residues in the CDR3. V trimming: 5 bases; J trimming: 5 bases; junction bases outside the gene matches: 5. Assay: immunoSEQ multiplex PCR; the TCRdb copy retains only in-frame clones and omits some. Of under 20,000 clones listed, more than 70% are singletons. Sequenced material: blood. The chain joins TRBV28 to TRBJ1-2, with 7 bases aligning to TRBD1. The clonotype comes from a person aged 65-85 years with breast cancer. The CDR3 DNA reads TGTGCCAGCAGTGGGGACAGCCTTTATGGCTACACCTTC. Amino acid sequence: CASSGDSLYGYTF.